One T cell receptor beta chain is described in this entry. V trimming: 7 bases; J trimming: 4 bases; junction bases outside the gene matches: 12. Germline CDR1 LNHDA, CDR2 SQIVND (reference sequence). The CDR3 has 16 residues. The data belong to a study of control samples from healthy donors and cancer patients. Using immunoSEQ multiplex PCR, the repertoire was profiled, and TCRdb retains in-frame clones only, with some absent. The sample consists of fewer than 200,000 clones, around 87% of them appearing once. Material: blood. The clonotype originates from a woman in her forties or fifties in good health. The chain is built from TRBV19 and TRBJ1-1, with 10 bases matching TRBD1. DNA of the CDR3: TGTGCCAGTACGGCGACAGGGGGCTTTTTTGGCACTGAAGCTTTCTTT. The encoded protein is CASTATGGFFGTEAFF. The full variable domain, with the rest looked up from reference TRBV19 and TRBJ1-1, is DGGITQSPKYLFRKEGQNVTLSCEQNLNHDAMYWYRQDPGQGLRLIYYSQIVNDFQKGDIAEGYSVSREKKESFPLTVTSAQKNPTAFYLCASTATGGFFGTEAFFGQGTRLTVV.